The text below deals with one TCR beta chain. Per the study methods: Estimated nucleated cell counts came from reference gene primer amplification. The repertoire was sequenced with immunoSEQ multiplex PCR; TCRdb's copy has only in-frame clones and lacks some. The V and J calls and clone size were taken over from that table, and D and trimming were inferred from the DNA. Here the sample spans tens of thousands of clones, more than 75% being singletons. The entry originates in a study of blood T cell repertoires in COVID-19. Study details: Acute and convalescent COVID-19 samples came from the United States, Italy and Spain. PBMCs, B-cell-depleted T cells, or T cells provided the cDNA or gDNA that made up the material.

The CDR3 spans 14 residues. In germline, CDR1 is LGHDT, CDR2 YNNKEL (reference sequence). The junction had 6 bases not matched to a gene; V was cut back by 4 bases and J by 3 bases. Specimen: peripheral blood. The chain combines TRBV3-1 (or the pseudogene TRBV3-2) with TRBJ2-7; 7 nucleotides agree with TRBD1. The source is a man aged 45-65 years with active COVID-19. CDR3: CASSPLRDSYEQYF. CDR3 sequence (DNA): TGTGCCAGCAGCCCCCTCCGGGACAGCTACGAGCAGTACTTC.